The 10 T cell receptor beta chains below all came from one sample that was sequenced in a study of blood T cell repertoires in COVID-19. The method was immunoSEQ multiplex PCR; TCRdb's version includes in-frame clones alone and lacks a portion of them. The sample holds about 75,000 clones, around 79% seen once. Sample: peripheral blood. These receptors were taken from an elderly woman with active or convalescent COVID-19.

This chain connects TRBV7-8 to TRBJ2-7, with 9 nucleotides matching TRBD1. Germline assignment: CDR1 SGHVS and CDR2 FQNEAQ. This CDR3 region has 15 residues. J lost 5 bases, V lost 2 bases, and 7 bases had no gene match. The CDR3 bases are TGTGCCAGCAGCTTAAACAGGGGGCTGAGAGACGAGCAGTACTTC. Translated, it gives CASSLNRGLRDEQYF. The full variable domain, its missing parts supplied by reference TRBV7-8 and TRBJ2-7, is GAGVSQSPRYKVAKRGQDVALRCDPISGHVSLFWYQQALGQGPEFLTYFQNEAQLDKSGLPSDRFFAERPEGSVSTLKIQRTQQEDSAVYLCASSLNRGLRDEQYFGPGTRLTVT.

Written as DNA, the CDR3 is TGTGCCAGCAGCCCGACTGGAGCTCCCATTCAGTACTTC. Translating it yields CASSPTGAPIQYF. The chain couples TRBV11-2 to TRBJ2-4; D not certain. V was cut by 5 bases and J by 9 bases, with 14 bases left in between. The CDR3 covers 13 residues. CDR1 and CDR2 (germline): SGHAT, FQNNGV.

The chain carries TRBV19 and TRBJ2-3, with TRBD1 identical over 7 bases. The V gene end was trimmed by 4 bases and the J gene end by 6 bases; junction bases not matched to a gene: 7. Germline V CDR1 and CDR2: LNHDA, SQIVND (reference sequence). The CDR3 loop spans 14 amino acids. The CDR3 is CASSTRTGSDTQYF. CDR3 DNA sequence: TGTGCCAGTAGTACCAGGACAGGATCCGATACGCAGTATTTT.

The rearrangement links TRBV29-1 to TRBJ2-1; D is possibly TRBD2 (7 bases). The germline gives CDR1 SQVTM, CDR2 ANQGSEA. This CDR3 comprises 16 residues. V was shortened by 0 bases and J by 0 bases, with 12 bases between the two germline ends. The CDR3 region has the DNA TGCAGCGTTGAAGAGGGGGGCGGGAGCTCCTACAATGAGCAGTTCTTC. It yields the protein CSVEEGGGSSYNEQFF.

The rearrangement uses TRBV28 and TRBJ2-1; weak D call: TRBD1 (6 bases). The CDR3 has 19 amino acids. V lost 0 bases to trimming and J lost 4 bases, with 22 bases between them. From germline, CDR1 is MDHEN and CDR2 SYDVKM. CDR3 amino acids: CASSLWGAEYHRGYNEQFF. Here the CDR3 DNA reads TGTGCCAGCAGTTTATGGGGGGCAGAATATCATAGGGGATACAATGAGCAGTTCTTC.

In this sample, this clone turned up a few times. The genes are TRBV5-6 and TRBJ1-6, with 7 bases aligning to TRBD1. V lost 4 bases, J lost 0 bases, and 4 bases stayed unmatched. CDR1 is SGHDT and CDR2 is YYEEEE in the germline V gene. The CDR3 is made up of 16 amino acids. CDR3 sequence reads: CASSLQGSSYNSPLHF. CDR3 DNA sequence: TGTGCCAGCAGCCTACAGGGGAGCTCCTATAATTCACCCCTCCACTTT.

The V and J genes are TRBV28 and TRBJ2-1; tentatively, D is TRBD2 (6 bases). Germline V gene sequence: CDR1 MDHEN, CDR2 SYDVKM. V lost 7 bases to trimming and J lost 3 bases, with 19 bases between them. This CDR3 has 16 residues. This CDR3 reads CASKSSRGSFYNEQFF. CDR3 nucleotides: TGTGCCAGCAAATCCTCACGGGGGTCGTTCTACAATGAGCAGTTCTTC.

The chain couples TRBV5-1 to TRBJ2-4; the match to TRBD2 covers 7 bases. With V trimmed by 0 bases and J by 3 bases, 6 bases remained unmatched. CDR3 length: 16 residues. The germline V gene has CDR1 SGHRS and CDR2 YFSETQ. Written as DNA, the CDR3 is TGCGCCAGCAGCTTGGCCCGGGGGGTAGGCAAAAACATTCAGTACTTC. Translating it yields CASSLARGVGKNIQYF.

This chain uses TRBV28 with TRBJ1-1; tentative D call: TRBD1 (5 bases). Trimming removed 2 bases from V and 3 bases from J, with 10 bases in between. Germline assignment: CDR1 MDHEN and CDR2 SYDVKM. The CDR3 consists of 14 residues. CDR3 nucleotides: TGTGCCAGCAGTTTAAGGGCGGGGCACACTGAAGCTTTCTTT. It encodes CASSLRAGHTEAFF.

CDR3 amino acids: CASSLGQPYEQYF. The CDR3 DNA reads as TGTGCCAGCAGCCTGGGACAGCCCTACGAGCAGTACTTC. The rearrangement joins TRBV6-2 or TRBV6-3 to TRBJ2-7; 7 bases match TRBD1. Germline V gene sequence: CDR1 MNHEY, CDR2 SVGEGT. J gave up 2 bases and V 6 bases, and 4 bases lay outside the gene matches. The CDR3 extends over 13 amino acids.